This entry is about one TCR beta chain. Assay used: immunoSEQ multiplex PCR; TCRdb lists only in-frame clones, some missing. The repertoire holds roughly 300,000 clones, with roughly 93% as singletons. This sample is drawn from a study of blood T cell repertoires in COVID-19. This CDR3 contains 19 residues. The trim removed 4 bases at V and 0 bases at J, leaving 11 bases unmatched. CDR1 and CDR2 from the germline V gene are SGDLS and YYNGEE. This chain links TRBV9 with TRBJ2-6; 9 bases agree with TRBD1. The source of this sequence is a woman aged 40 to 50 with acute COVID-19. What was sequenced was PBMCs or T cells enriched from blood (not recorded which). CDR3 DNA sequence: TGTGCCAGCAGCCCGTGGACAGGGGAAGCCATCTCTGGGGCCAACGTCCTGACTTTC. Translated: CASSPWTGEAISGANVLTF.